The 3 T cell receptor beta chains given below trace back to one sample, sequenced in a study of T cells in women clearing cervical HPV infection (dated 2018 in TCRdb). The library relied on the immunoSEQ multiplex PCR assay. TCRdb provides this immuneACCESS table in a form limited to in-frame rearrangements. Some clones are lacking; in checked studies, under half of them reflect an unresolved V gene, and why the rest are absent is not known. Per the sample table, the count is 23,000 or so clones. The ten top clones hold 5% to 7% of the sample. Sequenced input: blood buffy coat. The receptor set was obtained from a woman between 18 and 75 years old with a cervical HPV16 infection that either progressed to CIN3+ or cleared (not recorded which).

A word on this clone: The read finishes 3 residues shy of the CDR3 end, and the germline J gene is used to complete it. This chain joins TRBV18 and TRBJ1-6; D call uncertain. The germline gives CDR1 KGHSH, CDR2 LQKENI. V lost 3 bases and J lost 7, with 7 bases in between. This CDR3 region has 13 residues. Here the CDR3 reads CASSPTRNSPLHF. Incomplete CDR3 DNA: TGTGCCAGCTCACCTACAAGGAATTCACCC. The full variable domain, completed using reference TRBV18 and TRBJ1-6, is NAGVMQNPRHLVRRRGQEARLRCSPMKGHSHVYWYRQLPEEGLKFMVYLQKENIIDESGMPKERFSAEFPKEGPSILRIQQVVRGDSAAYFCASSPTRNSPLHFGNGTRLTVT.

Comment on this clone: The CDR3 end lies 3 residues beyond the end of the read and is filled in from the germline J gene. The V call is TRBV20-1, the J call TRBJ2-2; D is ambiguous. Between the trimmed V and J ends, which lost 3 bases and 3 bases, there was a span of 14 bases. The CDR3 has 15 amino acids. Per germline, CDR1 DFQATT and CDR2 SNEGSKA (reference sequence). CDR3 in amino acids: CSASLLSSHTGELFF. CDR3 bases read: TGCAGTGCTAGTTTGCTTAGCAGCCACACCGGGGAG.

Concerning this clone: The read falls 3 residues short of the CDR3 end, and the missing part is taken from the germline J gene. This chain uses TRBV2 with TRBJ1-1, with a possible D match to TRBD1 (5 bases). Trimming stripped 5 bases from V and 1 base from J, with 8 bases between. CDR3 length: 13 amino acids. The germline V gene encodes CDR1 SNHLY and CDR2 FYNNEI. The CDR3 reads CASSIGQNTEAFF. Partial CDR3 DNA: TGTGCCAGCAGTATCGGACAGAACACTGAA.